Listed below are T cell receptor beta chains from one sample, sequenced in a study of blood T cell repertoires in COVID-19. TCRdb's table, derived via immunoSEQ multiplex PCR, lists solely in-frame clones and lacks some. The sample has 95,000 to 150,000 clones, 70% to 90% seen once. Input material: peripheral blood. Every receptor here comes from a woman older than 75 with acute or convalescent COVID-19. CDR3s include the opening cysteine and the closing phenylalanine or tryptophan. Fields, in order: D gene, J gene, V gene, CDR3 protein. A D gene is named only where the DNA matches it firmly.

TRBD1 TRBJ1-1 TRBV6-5 CASSTRRGRTEAFF
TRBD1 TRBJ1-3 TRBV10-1 CASSLDRAGNTIYF
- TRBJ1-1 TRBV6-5 CASSYSGAPEAFF
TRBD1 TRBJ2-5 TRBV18 CASSRQTGGLSETQYF
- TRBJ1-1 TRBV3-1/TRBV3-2 CASSQGQGNTEAFF
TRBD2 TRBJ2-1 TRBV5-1 CASQTSGRPYNEQFF
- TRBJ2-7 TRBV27 CASSFPWGGEQYF
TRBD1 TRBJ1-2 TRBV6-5 CASSSLRRDRLYGYTF
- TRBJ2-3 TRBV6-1 CASSEYGGRSTDTQYF
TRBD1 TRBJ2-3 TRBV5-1 CASSLGGQGGTDTQYF
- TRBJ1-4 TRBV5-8 CASSLGGRGKLFF
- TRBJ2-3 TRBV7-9 CASSPWRGFTDTQYF
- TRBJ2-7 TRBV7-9 CASSPVPAYEQYF
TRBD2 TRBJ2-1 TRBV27 CASSLGGIRGGEQFF
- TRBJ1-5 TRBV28 CASTMGGGLYQPQHF
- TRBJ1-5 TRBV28 CASSLLGQPQHF
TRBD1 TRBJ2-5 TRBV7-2 CASSGRDGTGGWETQYF
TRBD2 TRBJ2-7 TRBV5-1 CASSSLAGVEQYF
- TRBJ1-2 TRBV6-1 CASSEGQYYGYTF
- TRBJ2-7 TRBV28 CASSLPSYEQYF
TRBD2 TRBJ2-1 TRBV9 CASSPQRGPRGEQFF
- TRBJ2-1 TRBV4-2 CASSQDGGAYNEQFF
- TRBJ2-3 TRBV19 CASPEGGSTDTQYF
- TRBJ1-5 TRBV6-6 CASRPNRDHQPQHF
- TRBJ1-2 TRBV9 CASSAPLGAGGRYGYTF
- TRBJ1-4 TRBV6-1 CASSEGGKREKLFF
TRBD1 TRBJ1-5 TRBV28 CASLQGGGYTQPQHF
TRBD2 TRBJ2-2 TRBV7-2 CASSLISGGVHTGELFF
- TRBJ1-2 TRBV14 CASSPHSQAGRLYGYTF
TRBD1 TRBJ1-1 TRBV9 CASGGTGIDTEAFF
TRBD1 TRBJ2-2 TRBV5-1 CASRPQGANTGELFF
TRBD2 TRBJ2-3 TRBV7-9 CASSSPGGPGTDTQYF
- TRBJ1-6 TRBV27 CASSLGATYNSPLHF
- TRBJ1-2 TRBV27 CASSLGRGDGYTF
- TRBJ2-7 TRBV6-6 CASTPYLRVLHEQYF
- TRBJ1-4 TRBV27 CASSTTGRVNEKLFF